A selection of T cell receptor beta chains follows, all from one sample in a study of T cells after yellow fever vaccination. TCRdb reprocessed the 5' RACE reads via MiXCR and lists one record per CDR3 protein. The data contain 300,000 to 350,000 distinct CDR3 sequences, over 8.5% of them singletons. This material consisted of CD4+ T cells sorted from PBMCs, taken 45 days after the yellow fever booster vaccination. The receptor set was obtained from a man between 18 and 35 years old who received the YFV17D yellow fever vaccine. CDR3s include the opening cysteine and the closing phenylalanine or tryptophan. A D gene is named only where the DNA matches it firmly. Expanded clones are given a class, and other clones once, few, many or no size at all.

d_call: TRBD2; j_call: TRBJ2-2; clone_size: many; v_call: TRBV12-3/TRBV12-4; cdr3_nt: TGTGCCAGCAGTATAGGGACTAGCGGGGTCAACCGGGCCGGGGAGCTGTTTTTT; cdr3_aa: CASSIGTSGVNRAGELFF
d_call: .; j_call: TRBJ2-5; clone_size: .; v_call: TRBV11-2; cdr3_nt: TGTGCCAGCTCCTCAGTGAGCGAGACCCAGTACTTC; cdr3_aa: CASSSVSETQYF
d_call: .; j_call: TRBJ2-3; clone_size: few; v_call: TRBV7-2; cdr3_nt: TGTGCCAGCAGCCCCGGGGATGGTACGCAGTATTTT; cdr3_aa: CASSPGDGTQYF
d_call: .; j_call: TRBJ2-5; clone_size: many; v_call: TRBV5-6; cdr3_nt: TGTGCCAGCAGCTTGGGGCCTGGGGGGCAAGAGACCCAGTACTTC; cdr3_aa: CASSLGPGGQETQYF
d_call: TRBD1; j_call: TRBJ1-6; clone_size: .; v_call: TRBV6-5; cdr3_nt: TGTGCCAGCAGTTGGGACAGGGGATTGTTACCCCTCCACTTT; cdr3_aa: CASSWDRGLLPLHF
d_call: TRBD2; j_call: TRBJ2-2; clone_size: few; v_call: TRBV11-2; cdr3_nt: TGTGCCAGCAGCTTGTTCCAGCGGGGCACCGGGGAGCTGTTTTTT; cdr3_aa: CASSLFQRGTGELFF
d_call: TRBD2; j_call: TRBJ2-3; clone_size: .; v_call: TRBV7-9; cdr3_nt: TGTGCCAGCAGCTTAGTACCCGCTAGCGGGGTGGGAGATACGCAGTATTTT; cdr3_aa: CASSLVPASGVGDTQYF
d_call: .; j_call: TRBJ2-1; clone_size: few; v_call: TRBV19; cdr3_nt: TGTGCCAGTACTTCCACAGGGATCAATGAGCAGTTCTTC; cdr3_aa: CASTSTGINEQFF
d_call: .; j_call: TRBJ2-7; clone_size: .; v_call: TRBV9; cdr3_nt: TGTGCCAGCAGCGTAGAACAGACAAGCTACGAGCAGTACTTC; cdr3_aa: CASSVEQTSYEQYF
d_call: TRBD2; j_call: TRBJ2-5; clone_size: few; v_call: TRBV11-2; cdr3_nt: TGTGCCAGCAGCCCCTGGGGACTAGAGGACCAAGAGACCCAGTACTTC; cdr3_aa: CASSPWGLEDQETQYF
d_call: .; j_call: TRBJ1-2; clone_size: .; v_call: TRBV20-1; cdr3_nt: TGCAGTGCTAGAGAGGTTTTGAAGGCTGGTGGCTACACCTTC; cdr3_aa: CSAREVLKAGGYTF
d_call: TRBD2; j_call: TRBJ2-3; clone_size: few; v_call: TRBV5-8; cdr3_nt: TGTGCCAGCAGCCAAGGACTAGCGGGGGAAACAGATACGCAGTATTTT; cdr3_aa: CASSQGLAGETDTQYF
d_call: TRBD2; j_call: TRBJ2-3; clone_size: .; v_call: TRBV7-2; cdr3_nt: TGTGCCAGCAGCCCCGCCCTAGCGGGGGGGCAAGATACGCAGTATTTT; cdr3_aa: CASSPALAGGQDTQYF
d_call: .; j_call: TRBJ2-3; clone_size: few; v_call: TRBV7-2; cdr3_nt: TGTGCCAGCAGCTTAGACCTCCCGGCCCATACGCAGTATTTT; cdr3_aa: CASSLDLPAHTQYF
d_call: .; j_call: TRBJ2-3; clone_size: many; v_call: TRBV19; cdr3_nt: TGTGCCAGTAGTAACTGGGAGGAGACTAGCACAGATACGCAGTATTTT; cdr3_aa: CASSNWEETSTDTQYF
d_call: .; j_call: TRBJ1-1; clone_size: few; v_call: TRBV19; cdr3_nt: TGTGCCAGTAGTATCCCCTGGCAGGGGAGGATCACTGAAGCTTTCTTT; cdr3_aa: CASSIPWQGRITEAFF
d_call: .; j_call: TRBJ2-5; clone_size: many; v_call: TRBV7-6; cdr3_nt: TGTGCCAGCAGAGCCAGGAGGGAGACCCAGTACTTC; cdr3_aa: CASRARRETQYF
d_call: .; j_call: TRBJ2-7; clone_size: few; v_call: TRBV7-2; cdr3_nt: TGTGCCAGCAGCTTAAGTCCACAGGGTGACGAGCAGTACTTC; cdr3_aa: CASSLSPQGDEQYF
d_call: TRBD2; j_call: TRBJ2-3; clone_size: .; v_call: TRBV9; cdr3_nt: TGTGCCAGCAGCGTGGGGACTAGCGGGGGCAGGAACACAGATACGCAGTATTTT; cdr3_aa: CASSVGTSGGRNTDTQYF
d_call: TRBD1; j_call: TRBJ2-6; clone_size: few; v_call: TRBV2; cdr3_nt: TGTGCCAGCAGGATCGGGACAGCTGGGGCCAACGTCCTGACTTTC; cdr3_aa: CASRIGTAGANVLTF
d_call: TRBD1; j_call: TRBJ2-7; clone_size: few; v_call: TRBV20-1; cdr3_nt: TGCAGTGCTAGGGTCCCGACAGGGAACGGCGAGCAGTACTTC; cdr3_aa: CSARVPTGNGEQYF
d_call: TRBD1; j_call: TRBJ2-5; clone_size: few; v_call: TRBV4-1; cdr3_nt: TGCGCCAGCAGCCAAGCCCAGGGGGCCGGAGAGACCCAGTACTTC; cdr3_aa: CASSQAQGAGETQYF
d_call: TRBD1; j_call: TRBJ2-3; clone_size: many; v_call: TRBV7-9; cdr3_nt: TGTGCCAGCAGCTTATCCAGGGGGTCAGATACGCAGTATTTT; cdr3_aa: CASSLSRGSDTQYF
d_call: .; j_call: TRBJ2-5; clone_size: few; v_call: TRBV7-3; cdr3_nt: TGTGCCAGCAGCCTCGGGACTCTGGAGACCCAGTACTTC; cdr3_aa: CASSLGTLETQYF
d_call: .; j_call: TRBJ2-3; clone_size: few; v_call: TRBV5-4; cdr3_nt: TGTGCCAGCAGGCAAACCCGCGATTCTCTAAAAGCAGATACGCAGTATTTT; cdr3_aa: CASRQTRDSLKADTQYF
d_call: .; j_call: TRBJ1-3; clone_size: .; v_call: TRBV4-1; cdr3_nt: TGCGCCAGCAGCCAATTTGGAGGAAACACCATATATTTT; cdr3_aa: CASSQFGGNTIYF
d_call: TRBD2; j_call: TRBJ2-7; clone_size: few; v_call: TRBV6-5; cdr3_nt: TGTGCCAGCAGTTACGGGGGGGAATACGAGCAGTACTTC; cdr3_aa: CASSYGGEYEQYF
d_call: .; j_call: TRBJ2-5; clone_size: few; v_call: TRBV11-2; cdr3_nt: TGTGCCAGCAGCGCCGCGGGGATTTGGGAGACCCAGTACTTC; cdr3_aa: CASSAAGIWETQYF
d_call: .; j_call: TRBJ2-5; clone_size: many; v_call: TRBV3-1; cdr3_nt: TGTGCCAGCAGCCCTCATCCCATTAAGTGGCAAGAGACCCAGTACTTC; cdr3_aa: CASSPHPIKWQETQYF